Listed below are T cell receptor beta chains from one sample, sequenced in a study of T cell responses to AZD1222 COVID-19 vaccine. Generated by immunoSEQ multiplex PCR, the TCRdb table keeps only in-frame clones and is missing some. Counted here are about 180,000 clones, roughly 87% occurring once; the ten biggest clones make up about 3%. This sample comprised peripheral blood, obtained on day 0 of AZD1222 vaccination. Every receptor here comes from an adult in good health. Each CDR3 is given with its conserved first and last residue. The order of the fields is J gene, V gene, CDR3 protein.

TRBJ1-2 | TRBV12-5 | CASGLDIEGGRNYGYTF
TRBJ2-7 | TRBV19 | CASSTLGAALYEQYF
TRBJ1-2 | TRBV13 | CASSLGTGRYGYTF
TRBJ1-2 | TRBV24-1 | CATSDPRVPNYGYTF
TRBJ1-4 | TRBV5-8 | CASSLGTGTTNEKLFF
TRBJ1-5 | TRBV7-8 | CASSLLQGPSQPQHF
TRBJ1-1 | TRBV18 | CASSRGQGRTEAFF
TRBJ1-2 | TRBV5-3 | CARSFQGSGQGPETAYGYTF
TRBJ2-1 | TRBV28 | CASSLLRREQFF
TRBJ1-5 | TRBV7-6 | CASSPQGWNQPQHF
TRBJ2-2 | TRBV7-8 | CASSPVLAGLIVLTGELFF
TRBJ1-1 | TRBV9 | CASSVAVNTEAFF
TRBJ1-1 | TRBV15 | CATSIGTGQNTEAFF
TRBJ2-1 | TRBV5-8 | CASSGGPHSYNEQFF
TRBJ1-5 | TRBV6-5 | CASSIDRGINQPQHF
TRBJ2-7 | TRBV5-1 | CASSSGPGEGSYEQYF
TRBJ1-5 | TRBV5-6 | CASSLVGTVNQPQHF
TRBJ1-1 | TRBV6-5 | CASSYREGTEAFF
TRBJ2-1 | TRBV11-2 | CASSFDRANNEQFF
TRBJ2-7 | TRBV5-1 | CASSLGGRTYEQYF
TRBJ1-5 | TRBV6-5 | CASSNTGTENQPQHF
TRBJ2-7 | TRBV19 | CASSSGTAYEQYF
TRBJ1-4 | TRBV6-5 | CASRDRGANEKLFF
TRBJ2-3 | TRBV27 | CASSSHTGGDTDTQYF
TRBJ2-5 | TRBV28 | CASSLTETQYF
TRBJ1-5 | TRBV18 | CASSPSGLVHQPQHF
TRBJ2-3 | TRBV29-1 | CSVSRAGGTDTQYF
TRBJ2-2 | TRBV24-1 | CATSDPGQGSGELFF
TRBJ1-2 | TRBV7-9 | CASSSPQSLYGYTF
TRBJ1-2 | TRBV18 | CASSPRIWSGQFYGYTF
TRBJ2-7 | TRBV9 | CASSSRLGWEQYF
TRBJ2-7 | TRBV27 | CASSPRQGSEQYF
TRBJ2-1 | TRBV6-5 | CATIRTTAFGQFF
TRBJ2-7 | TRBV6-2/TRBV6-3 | CASSYGASVVRRYEQYF
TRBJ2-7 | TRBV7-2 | CASSLGRGASYEQYF
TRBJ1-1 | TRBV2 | CASSEGSFWNTEAFF
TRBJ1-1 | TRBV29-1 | CSVEVGTSNTEAFF
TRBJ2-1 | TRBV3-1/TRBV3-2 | CASSRTSGPYNEQFF
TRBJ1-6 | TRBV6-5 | CASRKGQGDSPLHF
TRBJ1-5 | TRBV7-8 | CASSSGFQPQHF
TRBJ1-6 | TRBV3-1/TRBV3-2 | CASRWGQDNSPLHF
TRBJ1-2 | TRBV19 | CASSIDLRGDGYTF
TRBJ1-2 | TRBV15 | CATSRVDTLGGYTF